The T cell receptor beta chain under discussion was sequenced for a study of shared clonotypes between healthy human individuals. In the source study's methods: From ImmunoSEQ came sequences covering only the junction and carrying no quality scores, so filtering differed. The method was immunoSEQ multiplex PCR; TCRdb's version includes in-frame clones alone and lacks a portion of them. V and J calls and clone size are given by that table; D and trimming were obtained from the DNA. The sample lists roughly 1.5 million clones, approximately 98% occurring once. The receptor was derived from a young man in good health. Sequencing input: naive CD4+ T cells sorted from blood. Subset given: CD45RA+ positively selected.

Here the CDR3 DNA reads TGTGCCAGTAGGACAGAGGGAGAGACCCAGTACTTC. This codes for CASRTEGETQYF. The genes are TRBV19 and TRBJ2-5; D could derive from TRBD1 or TRBD2 (5 bases each). CDR3 length: 12 residues. Germline CDR1 reads LNHDA; CDR2 reads SQIVND (reference sequence). Trimming shortened V by 6 bases and J by 4 bases, and 9 bases separated the two germline ends.